The next 32 T cell receptor beta chains were all read from a single sample in a study of somatic mutations in cytotoxic T cells in rheumatoid arthritis. Libraries were prepared by immunoSEQ multiplex PCR; TCRdb keeps only in-frame clonotypes and omits some of them. The sample carries about 20,000 clones, less than 90% recorded once. The sequenced material came from CD8+ T cells sorted from blood. The receptors were sampled from a man aged 40-49 years in good health.

This clone showed up just once. This chain uses TRBV6-6 with TRBJ2-7, with D unresolved. Trimming shortened V by 0 bases and J by 2 bases, and 8 bases separated the two germline ends. Germline V gene data show CDR1 as MNHNY and CDR2 as SVGAGI (reference sequence). This CDR3 region has 14 residues. This CDR3 is CASSYSIGTYEQYF. The CDR3 DNA reads TGTGCCAGCAGTTACTCGATCGGTACCTACGAGCAGTACTTC.

The gene calls are TRBV28 and TRBJ2-1; TRBD2 agrees at 7 bases. Unmatched junction bases numbered 17, after V lost 3 bases and J lost 9 bases. The CDR3 is made up of 17 amino acids. Germline V gene sequence: CDR1 MDHEN, CDR2 SYDVKM. The CDR3 spells CASSFGIGRSKISEQFF. The CDR3 coding sequence is TGTGCCAGCAGTTTTGGTATCGGGAGGAGTAAGATAAGTGAGCAGTTCTTC.

This sequence joins TRBV5-1 and TRBJ2-1; D is unclear. CDR3 size: 15 residues. The V end was cut by 1 base, the J end by 0 bases, with 8 bases between. Germline-derived CDR1 and CDR2 are SGHRS and YFSETQ. CDR3 bases: TGCGCCAGCAGCTTGTTCCAGGACTCCTACAATGAGCAGTTCTTC. Translated, it gives CASSLFQDSYNEQFF. The full variable domain, in which reference TRBV5-1 and TRBJ2-1 provide the parts outside the CDR3, is KAGVTQTPRYLIKTRGQQVTLSCSPISGHRSVSWYQQTPGQGLQFLFEYFSETQRNKGNFPGRFSGRQFSNSRSEMNVSTLELGDSALYLCASSLFQDSYNEQFFGPGTRLTVL.

J is TRBJ1-2 and V is TRBV4-1, with 9 bases lining up with TRBD1. The germline CDR1 and CDR2 sequences are MGHRA and YSYEKL. The CDR3 totals 15 residues. The ends lost 6 bases at V and 1 base at J; junction bases unmatched: 6. The CDR3: CASRARQGDNYGYTF. The CDR3 bases are TGCGCCAGCAGAGCAAGACAGGGGGATAACTATGGCTACACCTTC.

The chain uses TRBV4-1 and TRBJ2-7; 7 positions match TRBD1. Germline trimming cut 4 bases from V and 3 bases from J; bases unmatched to any gene: 9. This CDR3 contains 15 residues. CDR1 and CDR2 (germline): MGHRA, YSYEKL. CDR3: CASSLALGTVYEQYF. CDR3 coding DNA: TGCGCCAGCAGCCTCGCCTTAGGGACAGTCTACGAGCAGTACTTC.

The chain links TRBV5-4 to TRBJ2-3, with 7 bases matching TRBD2. Losses at the gene ends were 4 bases for V and 0 bases for J; bases not matched to a gene: 20. In germline, CDR1 is SGHNT, CDR2 YYREEE (reference sequence). The CDR3 runs 20 residues. CDR3 loop: CASSTGLVGLGHSSTDTQYF. As DNA, the CDR3 is TGTGCCAGCAGCACCGGACTAGTTGGGTTGGGGCATTCTAGCACAGATACGCAGTATTTT.

V is TRBV5-6 and J is TRBJ2-3, with 8 bases matching TRBD2. CDR3 length equals 16 residues. Per germline, CDR1 SGHDT and CDR2 YYEEEE. The ends lost 3 bases at V and 3 bases at J; junction bases unmatched: 9. CDR3 DNA: TGTGCCAGCAGCTCGGCGTTGGGACTAGTGACAGATACGCAGTATTTT. It encodes CASSSALGLVTDTQYF.

The V call is TRBV29-1, the J call TRBJ1-2; D not certain. The ends were cut back, 4 bases at V and 8 bases at J, with 14 bases in the middle. The CDR3 consists of 12 residues. Germline V gene data show CDR1 as SQVTM and CDR2 as ANQGSEA. CDR3 coding DNA: TGCAGCGTTGGGAGGGAGGCGGAAGGCTACACCTTC. Its protein is CSVGREAEGYTF.

The chain recombines TRBV2 with TRBJ2-1; D remains ambiguous. In germline, CDR1 is SNHLY, CDR2 FYNNEI. The CDR3 has 14 amino acids. Between the trimmed V and J ends, which lost 6 bases and 0 bases, there was a span of 9 bases. CDR3 in amino acids: CASRTPDSYNEQFF. The CDR3 DNA is TGTGCCAGCAGGACTCCCGACTCCTACAATGAGCAGTTCTTC.

The rearrangement joins TRBV4-2 to TRBJ2-7, with D tentatively TRBD1 (6 bases). The CDR3 runs to 17 residues. Per the germline V gene, CDR1 is LGHNA and CDR2 is YNFKEQ. V shed 5 bases and J shed 6 bases, with 26 bases lying between them. In DNA, the CDR3 is TGTGCCAGCAGCACCAGCAAATACAGGGCCAGTCCTCTCGAGCAGTACTTC. Its translation is CASSTSKYRASPLEQYF.

The chain couples TRBV7-8 to TRBJ2-1, with 7 bases matching TRBD1. CDR1 is SGHVS and CDR2 is FQNEAQ in the germline V gene. This CDR3 region has 13 residues. The ends lost 10 bases at V and 7 bases at J; junction bases unmatched: 10. This CDR3 reads CATRTGGRNEQFF. The CDR3, as DNA: TGTGCCACCCGGACAGGAGGAAGAAATGAGCAGTTCTTC.

The chain links TRBV2 to TRBJ2-1, with 8 bases identical to TRBD2. Germline V lookup: CDR1 SNHLY, CDR2 FYNNEI. The CDR3 has 13 residues. Trimming removed 7 bases from V and 5 bases from J; junction bases left unmatched: 4. CDR3 sequence reads: CASTLLADNEQFF. CDR3 DNA: TGTGCCAGCACTTTACTAGCGGACAATGAGCAGTTCTTC.

J is TRBJ1-2 and V is TRBV28, with D perhaps matching TRBD1 (5 bases). The CDR3 contains 9 residues. The germline V gene has CDR1 MDHEN and CDR2 SYDVKM. The V gene lost 8 bases and the J gene lost 7 bases, with 5 bases spanning the gap. CDR3 DNA: TGTGCCAGCCAGGGTGGCTACACCTTC. Amino acid sequence: CASQGGYTF.

The V call is TRBV4-1, the J call TRBJ2-6, with 9 positions matching TRBD2. The trim removed 1 base at V and 3 bases at J, leaving 4 bases unmatched. From germline, CDR1 is MGHRA and CDR2 YSYEKL. This CDR3 is 17 amino acids long. The CDR3 region is CASSQVAGGVGANVLTF. The CDR3 DNA is TGCGCCAGCAGCCAAGTTGCGGGAGGGGTTGGGGCCAACGTCCTGACTTTC.

This clone showed up just once. The chain joins TRBV2 to TRBJ2-7, with a tentative D call TRBD1 (5 bases). CDR1 is SNHLY and CDR2 is FYNNEI in the germline V gene. V shed 7 bases and J shed 2 bases, with 9 bases lying between them. CDR3 length: 12 residues. CDR3 nucleotide sequence: TGTGCCAGCACTGACAGTACCTACGAGCAGTACTTC. Translating it yields CASTDSTYEQYF.

The chain has TRBV11-2 and TRBJ1-2; D is possibly TRBD1 (5 bases). Trimming took off 7 bases at V and 3 bases at J, with 15 bases between the two ends. From germline, CDR1 is SGHAT and CDR2 FQNNGV. The CDR3 is made up of 14 amino acids. This CDR3 reads CASTLRPGYYGYTF. CDR3 DNA sequence: TGTGCCAGCACCCTGAGGCCAGGGTACTATGGCTACACCTTC.

The V call is TRBV15, the J call TRBJ2-7; D gene unclear. Trimming shortened V by 4 bases and J by 3 bases, and 10 bases separated the two germline ends. There are 13 residues in the CDR3. Germline lookup yields CDR1 LNHNV and CDR2 YYDKDF (reference sequence). Here the CDR3 DNA reads TGTGCCACCAGCATCGGCAGGAGCTACGAGCAGTACTTC. Its protein product is CATSIGRSYEQYF.

J is TRBJ2-5 and V is TRBV28, with 7 bases fitting TRBD2. V shed 2 bases and J 1 base; nucleotides not matched to a gene: 7. Germline V gene data show CDR1 as MDHEN and CDR2 as SYDVKM. The length of the CDR3 is 16 residues. The CDR3 is CASSLDFGTTQETQYF. The CDR3 DNA sequence: TGTGCCAGCAGTTTAGATTTTGGGACTACCCAAGAGACCCAGTACTTC.

The rearrangement joins TRBV7-9 to TRBJ2-1, with unresolved D. CDR1 and CDR2 (germline): SEHNR, FQNEAQ (reference sequence). The CDR3 runs to 10 residues. Trimming removed 4 bases from V and 7 bases from J, with 2 bases in between. In nucleotides, the CDR3 is TGTGCCAGCAGCTGGAATGAGCAGTTCTTC. Translation gives CASSWNEQFF.

The CDR3 DNA sequence: TGTGCCAGCAGCAAAGTTAGGATAGTCTACGAGCAGTACTTC. Protein product: CASSKVRIVYEQYF. The chain links TRBV21-1 to TRBJ2-7. TRBV21-1 is annotated as a pseudogene. There are 14 residues in the CDR3.

The chain recombines TRBV13 with TRBJ2-3, with D maybe TRBD2 (5 bases). Germline values: CDR1 PRHDT, CDR2 FYEKMQ (reference sequence). Trimming pared 5 bases from V and 5 bases from J, leaving 17 bases between. This CDR3 has 15 residues. The CDR3 nucleotides are TGTGCCAGCAGCGTCGCATCGGAGGAAAAAGATACGCAGTATTTT. This sequence encodes CASSVASEEKDTQYF.

The chain has TRBV12-5 and TRBJ1-2, with D perhaps TRBD1 (5 bases). This CDR3 has 13 residues. CDR1 LGHNT and CDR2 FRNRAP come from the germline V gene. V was cut by 5 bases and J by 2 bases, with 9 bases left in between. The CDR3 region is CASGPTENYGYTF. In nucleotides, the CDR3 is TGTGCTAGTGGTCCGACAGAAAACTATGGCTACACCTTC.

The chain has TRBV6-5 and TRBJ1-2; D remains ambiguous. Germline V gene lookup returns CDR1 MNHEY and CDR2 SVGAGI. Trimming removed 0 bases at V and 1 base at J, with 9 bases between. The CDR3 spans 15 residues. Here the CDR3 reads CASSYSQEGNYGYTF. In nucleotides, the CDR3 is TGTGCCAGCAGTTACTCCCAGGAGGGTAACTATGGCTACACCTTC.

This clone has just one count. The chain combines TRBV5-1 with TRBJ2-1; no firm D call. The germline V and J ends were trimmed by 2 bases and 5 bases, with 11 bases remaining between them. Per the germline V gene, CDR1 is SGHRS and CDR2 is YFSETQ. The CDR3 is 14 residues long. CDR3 residues: CASSFLSRNNEQFF. The CDR3 nucleotides are TGCGCCAGCAGCTTCCTTTCCCGGAACAATGAGCAGTTCTTC. Filled out from reference TRBV5-1 and TRBJ2-1, the complete variable domain reads KAGVTQTPRYLIKTRGQQVTLSCSPISGHRSVSWYQQTPGQGLQFLFEYFSETQRNKGNFPGRFSGRQFSNSRSEMNVSTLELGDSALYLCASSFLSRNNEQFFGPGTRLTVL.

This clone was recorded only once. This rearrangement joins TRBV10-3 to TRBJ1-1, with 12 bases lining up with TRBD1. The J segment lost 4 bases and the V segment lost 6 bases, leaving 9 bases of the junction unmatched. The length of the CDR3 is 16 residues. CDR1 ENHRY and CDR2 SYGVKD come from the germline V gene. The CDR3 loop is CAISGTGGSLGTEAFF. The CDR3 DNA reads TGTGCCATCAGCGGGACAGGGGGCAGTCTGGGCACTGAAGCTTTCTTT.

The chain's CDR3 is CASRPRVSYNEQFF. The CDR3 nucleotides read TGCGCCAGCCGTCCTAGGGTCTCCTACAATGAGCAGTTCTTC. This chain links TRBV4-1 with TRBJ2-1; no firm D call. Per germline, CDR1 MGHRA and CDR2 YSYEKL. Trimming pared 8 bases from V and 0 bases from J, leaving 11 bases between. CDR3 length: 14 residues.

The V and J genes are TRBV27 and TRBJ2-7, with TRBD2 matching 12 bases. J gave up 3 bases and V 2 bases, and 8 bases lay outside the gene matches. Per the germline V gene, CDR1 is MNHEY and CDR2 is SMNVEV (reference sequence). The CDR3 covers 17 residues. CDR3 nucleotide sequence: TGTGCCAGCAGTTTAATTCCTAGCGGGAGGGTTTACTACGAGCAGTACTTC. Protein sequence: CASSLIPSGRVYYEQYF.

The chain joins TRBV28 to TRBJ2-7; TRBD1 matches 10 bases. After removal of 5 bases from V and 3 bases from J, the junction contained 10 bases not matched to a gene. CDR3 length: 16 residues. Germline lookup yields CDR1 MDHEN and CDR2 SYDVKM. The CDR3, as DNA: TGTGCCAGCAGTCTACGATCGGGACAGGGGTTCTACGAGCAGTACTTC. This sequence encodes CASSLRSGQGFYEQYF.

The V call is TRBV7-9, the J call TRBJ1-1, with D perhaps TRBD1 (6 bases). Germline V gives CDR1 SEHNR, CDR2 FQNEAQ (reference sequence). The CDR3 is 14 residues long. Trimming took off 0 bases at V and 2 bases at J, with 7 bases between the two ends. The CDR3 protein is CASSLADRNTEAFF. DNA for the CDR3: TGTGCCAGCAGCTTAGCGGACAGAAACACTGAAGCTTTCTTT.

A single count supports this clone. The chain carries TRBV27 and TRBJ2-5; 10 nucleotides agree with TRBD2. Per germline, CDR1 MNHEY and CDR2 SMNVEV (reference sequence). V lost 6 bases to trimming and J lost 5 bases; unmatched junction nucleotides: 6. The CDR3 is made up of 14 amino acids. Here the CDR3 reads CASSPSGRGETQYF. The CDR3 region has the DNA TGTGCCAGCAGCCCTAGCGGGAGAGGGGAGACCCAGTACTTC.

This chain links TRBV6-5 with TRBJ1-5; D is unresolved. Trimming shortened V by 6 bases and J by 2 bases, and 5 bases separated the two germline ends. This CDR3 spans 12 amino acids. Germline V CDR1 and CDR2: MNHEY, SVGAGI. The CDR3 spells CASRSGNQPQHF. In DNA, the CDR3 is TGTGCCAGCAGAAGCGGCAATCAGCCCCAGCATTTT.

The chain carries TRBV4-3 and TRBJ2-7; 8 bases match TRBD2. This CDR3 contains 13 residues. CDR1 is LGHNA, CDR2 YSLEER, per germline. The V segment lost 4 bases and the J segment 6 bases; nucleotides outside the gene matches: 5. CDR3 DNA sequence: TGCGCCAGCAGCCGGGGACTAGGCCCCGAGCAGTACTTC. Its translation: CASSRGLGPEQYF.